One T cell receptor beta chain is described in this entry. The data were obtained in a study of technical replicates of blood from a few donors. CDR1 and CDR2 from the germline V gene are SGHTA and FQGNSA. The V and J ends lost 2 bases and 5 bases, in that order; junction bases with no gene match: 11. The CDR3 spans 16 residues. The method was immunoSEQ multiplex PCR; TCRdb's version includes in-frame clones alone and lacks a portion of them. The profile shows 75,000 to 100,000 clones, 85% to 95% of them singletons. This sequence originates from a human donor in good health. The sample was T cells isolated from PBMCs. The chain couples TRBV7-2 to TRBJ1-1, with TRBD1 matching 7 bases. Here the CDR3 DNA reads TGTGCCAGCAGCTTACTGACGACAGGGCTAGGGACTGAAGCTTTCTTT. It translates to CASSLLTTGLGTEAFF.